This TCR beta chain was identified in a study of OX40 agonist ivuxolimab in advanced cancers. Study context: In three patients, partial responses were observed, one with hepatocellular carcinoma and two with cutaneous melanoma.

Collection of blood occurred at baseline, at cycle 4 day 1, and at cycle 7 day 1. CDR3 size: 16 residues. V dropped 4 bases and J dropped 0 bases, with 14 bases sitting between them. Per germline, CDR1 MNHEY and CDR2 SMNVEV (reference sequence). The assay was immunoSEQ multiplex PCR, and TCRdb's table has in-frame clones only and misses some. The sample consists of tens of thousands of clones, approximately 83% of them appearing once. Concerning this clone itself: Its antigen is not identified.

Findings of the study overall: Relative to CD4+ cells, CD8+ T cells on average had more expanded clones. Antigen specificity of clonally expanded peripheral T cells was not established.

The genes are TRBV27 and TRBJ2-3, with D perhaps given as TRBD1 or TRBD2 (5 bases each). This receptor was identified in an adult with an advanced solid tumor such as melanoma, head and neck, liver or kidney cancer. Here the sequenced sample was CD4+ or CD8+ T cells sorted from blood, taken in a trial of the OX40 agonist ivuxolimab. This CDR3 is CASSSHRDPSTDTQYF. The CDR3 DNA sequence: TGTGCCAGCAGTTCACACCGGGACCCCAGCACAGATACGCAGTATTTT.